These 14 T cell receptor beta chains originate from one sample sequenced in a study of T cell changes during pregnancy in multiple sclerosis. Profiled with immunoSEQ multiplex PCR; TCRdb holds only in-frame clones, not every one. The sample includes over 70,000 clones, approximately 92% seen only once; the top ten take 4.3%. Sequences were derived from peripheral blood, sampled in the first trimester of pregnancy. These receptors all come from a female donor with multiple sclerosis, enrolled in a pregnancy study.

CDR3 residues: CASSYGTGFQKLFF. DNA for the CDR3: TGTGCCAGCAGTTATGGAACAGGGTTCCAAAAACTGTTTTTT. This chain joins TRBV6-5 and TRBJ1-4; a possible D gene is TRBD1 (6 bases). The V gene lost 3 bases and the J gene lost 9 bases, with 14 bases spanning the gap. Germline V lookup: CDR1 MNHEY, CDR2 SVGAGI. This CDR3 spans 14 amino acids.

V and J are TRBV7-9 and TRBJ2-5, with 8 bases fitting TRBD2. The germline V gene has CDR1 SEHNR and CDR2 FQNEAQ (reference sequence). The CDR3 loop spans 13 amino acids. V was pared by 11 bases and J by 3 bases, with 8 bases of the junction left unmatched. CDR3 region: CAASPGGEETQYF. CDR3 in DNA: TGTGCCGCAAGCCCGGGGGGGGAAGAGACCCAGTACTTC.

The chain employs TRBV7-9 and TRBJ2-3; D might be TRBD1 (7 bases). This CDR3 is 15 amino acids long. V lost 1 base and J 2 bases, leaving 10 bases between the germline ends. Germline assignment: CDR1 SEHNR and CDR2 FQNEAQ (reference sequence). CDR3 residues: CASSLDRGLTDTQYF. The DNA of the CDR3 is TGTGCCAGCAGCTTAGACAGGGGACTCACAGATACGCAGTATTTT.

The chain employs TRBV4-1 and TRBJ2-7; 9 bases agree with TRBD2. Looked up from germline, CDR1 is MGHRA and CDR2 is YSYEKL. The CDR3 runs to 17 residues. J lost 2 bases, V lost 1 base, and 9 bases had no gene match. The CDR3 region has the DNA TGCGCCAGCAGCCAAGTAGGGATAGCGGGGGCCACCTACGAGCAGTACTTC. It translates to CASSQVGIAGATYEQYF.

The chain couples TRBV29-1 to TRBJ2-5, with D unclear. The DNA matches TRBJ2-7 better at its end, which makes the J call doubtful. From germline, CDR1 is SQVTM and CDR2 ANQGSEA. The CDR3 has 11 amino acids. The CDR3 region has the DNA TGCAGCGTTGAAGGGGGTAGCGAGCAGTACTTC. Residues: CSVEGGSEQYF.

The chain is built from TRBV18 and TRBJ2-2; 9 nucleotides match TRBD1. The germline CDR1 and CDR2 sequences are KGHSH and LQKENI. The V segment lost 3 bases and the J segment 2 bases; nucleotides outside the gene matches: 4. This CDR3 spans 16 amino acids. The CDR3 is CASSPPGQGNTGELFF. As DNA, the CDR3 is TGTGCCAGCTCACCTCCGGGACAGGGTAACACCGGGGAGCTGTTTTTT.

The genes are TRBV25-1 and TRBJ1-5, with a possible D match to TRBD1 (5 bases). This CDR3 is 15 amino acids long. CDR1 is MGHDK and CDR2 is SYGVNS in the germline V gene. Trimming took off 1 base at V and 4 bases at J, with 11 bases between the two ends. The CDR3 region has the DNA TGTGCCAGCAGTGAATTATCGGACAAAAATCAGCCCCAGCATTTT. Amino acids: CASSELSDKNQPQHF. The full variable domain, in which reference TRBV25-1 and TRBJ1-5 provide the parts outside the CDR3, is EADIYQTPRYLVIGTGKKITLECSQTMGHDKMYWYQQDPGMELHLIHYSYGVNSTEKGDLSSESTVSRIRTEHFPLTLESARPSHTSQYLCASSELSDKNQPQHFGDGTRLSIL.

V is TRBV18 and J is TRBJ1-2; 9 bases match TRBD1. From germline, CDR1 is KGHSH and CDR2 LQKENI. Losses at the gene ends were 3 bases for V and 1 base for J; bases not matched to a gene: 0. There are 14 residues in the CDR3. This CDR3 reads CASSPDRGNYGYTF. DNA for the CDR3: TGTGCCAGCTCACCGGACAGGGGTAACTATGGCTACACCTTC.

J is TRBJ1-2 and V is TRBV29-1; unclear D gene. The germline V and J ends were trimmed by 0 bases and 3 bases, with 14 bases remaining between them. The CDR3 has 15 amino acids. Germline-derived CDR1 and CDR2 are SQVTM and ANQGSEA. The CDR3 DNA reads as TGCAGCGTTGAAGATCGAGCTAGGATGGACTATGGCTACACCTTC. Its translation: CSVEDRARMDYGYTF. Together with reference TRBV29-1 and TRBJ1-2, the CDR3 gives the full variable domain: SAVISQKPSRDICQRGTSLTIQCQVDSQVTMMFWYRQQPGQSLTLIATANQGSEATYESGFVIDKFPISRPNLTFSTLTVSNMSPEDSSIYLCSVEDRARMDYGYTFGSGTRLTVV.

This chain connects TRBV7-9 to TRBJ2-5; the match to TRBD2 covers 12 bases. The V gene's germline CDR1 is SEHNR and CDR2 FQNEAQ (reference sequence). CDR3 length: 16 residues. V lost 5 bases and J lost 1; bases outside the gene matches: 5. The CDR3: CASSPGLAGLQETQYF. The CDR3 bases are TGTGCCAGCAGCCCAGGACTAGCGGGGCTCCAAGAGACCCAGTACTTC.

The chain is built from TRBV11-3 and TRBJ2-3, with TRBD2 identical over 8 bases. The CDR3 consists of 14 residues. The V gene's germline CDR1 is SGHNT and CDR2 YENEEA. V gave up 5 bases and J gave up 3 bases; unmatched junction bases: 4. CDR3: CASSLGGATDTQYF. The CDR3 DNA reads TGTGCCAGCAGCCTCGGGGGGGCAACAGATACGCAGTATTTT.

This clone was seen only once. The chain couples TRBV6-5 to TRBJ1-5, with TRBD1 as a possible D gene (6 bases). Trimming took 2 bases from V and 5 from J, leaving 10 bases between them. The length of the CDR3 is 14 residues. CDR1 MNHEY and CDR2 SVGAGI come from the germline V gene. The CDR3 is CASSYRGKDQPQHF. As DNA, the CDR3 is TGTGCCAGCAGTTACAGGGGGAAGGATCAGCCCCAGCATTTT.

This chain joins TRBV19 and TRBJ1-2, with no clear D. V gave up 5 bases and J gave up 0 bases, with 13 bases separating them. Germline CDR1 is LNHDA and CDR2 is SQIVND (reference sequence). CDR3 size: 15 residues. The CDR3 DNA is TGTGCCAGTAGTCTTCGCAGTAATCCTAACTATGGCTACACCTTC. Translating gives CASSLRSNPNYGYTF.

The chain couples TRBV14 to TRBJ1-3; D is undetermined. Trimming took 4 bases from V and 3 from J, leaving 7 bases between them. The CDR3 is 13 residues long. The germline CDR1 and CDR2 sequences are SGHDN and FVKESK. The DNA of the CDR3 is TGTGCCAGCAGCCCCGCGGGTGGAAACACCATATATTTT. This encodes CASSPAGGNTIYF.